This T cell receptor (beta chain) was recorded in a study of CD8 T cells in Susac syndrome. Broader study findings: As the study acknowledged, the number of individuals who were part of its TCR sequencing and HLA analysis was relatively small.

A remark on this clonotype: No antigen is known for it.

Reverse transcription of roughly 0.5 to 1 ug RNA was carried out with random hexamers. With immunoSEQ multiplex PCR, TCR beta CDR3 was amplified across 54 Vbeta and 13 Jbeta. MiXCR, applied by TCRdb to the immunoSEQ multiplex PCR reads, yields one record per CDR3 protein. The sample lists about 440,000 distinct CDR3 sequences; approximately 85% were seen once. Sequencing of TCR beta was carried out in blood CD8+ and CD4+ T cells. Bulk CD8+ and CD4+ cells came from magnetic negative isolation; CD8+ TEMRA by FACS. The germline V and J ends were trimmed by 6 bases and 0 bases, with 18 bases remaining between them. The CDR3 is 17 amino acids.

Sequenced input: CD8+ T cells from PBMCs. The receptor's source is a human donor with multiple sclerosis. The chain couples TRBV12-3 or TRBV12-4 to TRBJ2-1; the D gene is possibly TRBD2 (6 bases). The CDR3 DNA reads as TGTGCCAGCAGCGCTCCAGGTCTCGGGAGCTCCTACAATGAGCAGTTCTTC. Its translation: CASSAPGLGSSYNEQFF.